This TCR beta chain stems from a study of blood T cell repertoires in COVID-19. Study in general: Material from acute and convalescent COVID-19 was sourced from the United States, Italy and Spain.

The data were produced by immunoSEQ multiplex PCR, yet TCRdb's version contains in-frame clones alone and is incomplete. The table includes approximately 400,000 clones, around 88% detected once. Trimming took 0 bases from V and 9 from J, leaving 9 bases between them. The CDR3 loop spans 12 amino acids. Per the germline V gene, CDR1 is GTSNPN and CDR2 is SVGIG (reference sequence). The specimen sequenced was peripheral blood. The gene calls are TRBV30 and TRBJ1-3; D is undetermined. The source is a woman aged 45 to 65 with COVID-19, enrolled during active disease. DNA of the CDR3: TGTGCCTGGAGTGTCTCTGAGGGCACCATATATTTT. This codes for CAWSVSEGTIYF.